The 25 T cell receptor beta chains below were found in one sample sequenced in a study of regulatory T cells in long-lasting Graves disease. Time point of the sample: newly diagnosed GD, antithyroid drugs for less than 3 months. Preparation of the TCR library used RNA extracted from PBMCs. Assembly of TCR beta libraries relied on iRepertoire HTBI primers together with Arm-PCR of CDR3 regions. TCRdb redid the calling of the multiplex PCR reads with MiXCR, one entry per CDR3 protein. The table includes about 460,000 distinct CDR3 sequences, approximately 15% detected once. These records were also assigned to another study, of T cells in Graves' hyperthyroidism and ophthalmopathy.

The sequencing used peripheral blood mononuclear cells (PBMCs), collected at new diagnosis, from a patient treated with antithyroid drugs. These receptors were collected from a woman between 50 and 59 years old with Graves disease.

The chain uses TRBV27 and TRBJ2-1; D gene unclear. Germline V gives CDR1 MNHEY, CDR2 SMNVEV (reference sequence). With 5 bases removed from V and 9 bases from J, the gap between germline ends came to 14 bases. The CDR3 consists of 13 residues. CDR3 in DNA: TGTGCCAGCAGTCCGTCTGGGTGGATTGAGCAGTTCTTC. Residues: CASSPSGWIEQFF.

The V call is TRBV7-9, the J call TRBJ1-3, with D possibly matching TRBD1 (6 bases). V was trimmed by 3 bases and J by 0 bases, leaving 24 bases between them. The CDR3 contains 20 residues. Per the germline V gene, CDR1 is SEHNR and CDR2 is FQNEAQ (reference sequence). The CDR3 sequence: CASSFPPRSKQGTSGNTIYF. The CDR3 nucleotides are TGTGCCAGCAGCTTTCCTCCCAGGTCTAAACAGGGAACCTCTGGAAACACCATATATTTT.

This clonotype showed up many times. This chain uses TRBV28 with TRBJ1-2; 11 nucleotides line up with TRBD1. Trimming removed 6 bases from V and 2 bases from J; junction bases left unmatched: 5. Germline V gene data show CDR1 as MDHEN and CDR2 as SYDVKM. The CDR3 is 15 amino acids. The CDR3 region is CASRFGQGANYGYTF. The DNA for the CDR3 is TGTGCCAGCAGATTCGGACAGGGGGCCAACTATGGCTACACCTTC.

This clonotype was counted between two and nine times. V is TRBV7-9 and J is TRBJ2-2; D possibly corresponds to TRBD2 (5 bases). The CDR3 loop spans 14 amino acids. With 3 bases removed from V and 10 bases from J, the gap between germline ends came to 15 bases. Germline V gene sequence: CDR1 SEHNR, CDR2 FQNEAQ (reference sequence). The CDR3 DNA follows: TGTGCCAGCAGCTTTAGCGTAAACGTAGAGGAGCTGTTTTTT. Translated: CASSFSVNVEELFF.

This clonotype was seen ten or more times. The rearrangement uses TRBV9 and TRBJ2-2; 7 nucleotides match TRBD1. Germline V gene data show CDR1 as SGDLS and CDR2 as YYNGEE. V was clipped by 5 bases and J by 6 bases; unmatched bases: 7. The CDR3 loop spans 14 amino acids. As DNA, the CDR3 is TGTGCCAGCAGTGACAGGGTGGACCCCGGGGAGCTGTTTTTT. Its protein product is CASSDRVDPGELFF.

This clonotype showed up just a few times. The gene calls are TRBV6-1 and TRBJ2-7, with D possibly being TRBD1 or TRBD2 (6 bases each). V was trimmed by 5 bases and J by 3 bases, leaving 14 bases between them. The CDR3 has 14 amino acids. Germline V gene sequence: CDR1 MNHNS, CDR2 SASEGT. CDR3 residues: CASSTAGGGYEQYF. The CDR3 nucleotides are TGTGCCAGCAGTACCGCCGGGGGCGGCTACGAGCAGTACTTC.

This clonotype was seen many times. V and J are TRBV9 and TRBJ2-3; TRBD2 matches 13 bases. With 4 bases clipped from V and 4 bases from J, the junction kept 9 bases outside the gene matches. CDR1 and CDR2 from the germline V gene are SGDLS and YYNGEE. The CDR3 consists of 17 residues. The CDR3 DNA reads as TGTGCCAGCAGCCCCGCGAGGACTAGCGGGAGTTCAGATACGCAGTATTTT. This sequence encodes CASSPARTSGSSDTQYF.

This clonotype was seen at least ten times. The chain links TRBV5-1 to TRBJ1-1, with D unclear. Trimming cost V 0 bases and J 0 bases, with 15 bases left between them. CDR3 length: 17 residues. The germline CDR1 and CDR2 sequences are SGHRS and YFSETQ. CDR3 sequence (DNA): TGCGCCAGCAGCTTGGAGGAGGTGGGCAGCCTGAACACTGAAGCTTTCTTT. Protein sequence: CASSLEEVGSLNTEAFF.

The rearrangement uses TRBV20-1 and TRBJ2-5, with TRBD2 identical over 14 bases. V gave up 0 bases and J gave up 5 bases; unmatched junction bases: 5. Germline loops: CDR1 DFQATT, CDR2 SNEGSKA (reference sequence). The length of the CDR3 is 16 residues. In DNA, the CDR3 is TGCAGTGCTAGAGATCGACTAGCGGGAGGGAGGGAGACCCAGTACTTC. It specifies CSARDRLAGGRETQYF.

This clonotype was seen many times. The chain links TRBV28 to TRBJ2-3; the D gene is possibly TRBD2 (6 bases). Trimming stripped 4 bases from V and 2 bases from J, with 16 bases between. CDR1 is MDHEN and CDR2 is SYDVKM in the germline V gene. The CDR3 loop spans 16 amino acids. The CDR3 loop reads CASSSATSSDTDTQYF. In DNA form, the CDR3 reads TGTGCCAGCAGTTCGGCAACTAGCTCAGACACAGATACGCAGTATTTT.

This clonotype has a count of ten or more. This chain uses TRBV5-1 with TRBJ2-5; 7 bases line up with TRBD1. This CDR3 region has 14 residues. In germline, CDR1 is SGHRS, CDR2 YFSETQ. J gave up 5 bases and V 2 bases, and 6 bases lay outside the gene matches. CDR3 protein: CASSFGQERETQYF. CDR3 bases: TGCGCCAGCAGCTTCGGACAGGAGAGGGAGACCCAGTACTTC.

The chain carries TRBV5-5 and TRBJ2-2; 10 bases line up with TRBD1. CDR3 length equals 14 residues. Trimming cost V 5 bases and J 5 bases; bases outside gene matches: 3. Germline CDR1 and CDR2: SGHKS and YYEKEE (reference sequence). CDR3 DNA sequence: TGTGCCAGCAGATCGGACAGGGGGACCGGGGAGCTGTTTTTT. Amino acid sequence: CASRSDRGTGELFF.

This clonotype has ten or more counts. The genes are TRBV6-1 and TRBJ2-1; 9 bases agree with TRBD2. This CDR3 region has 14 residues. CDR1 and CDR2 (germline): MNHNS, SASEGT. V was pared by 6 bases and J by 4 bases, with 4 bases of the junction left unmatched. The CDR3 protein is CASRGTSPYNEQFF. The DNA of the CDR3 is TGTGCCAGCAGGGGGACTAGCCCTTACAATGAGCAGTTCTTC.

This clonotype was counted at least ten times. The gene calls are TRBV28 and TRBJ2-7; a possible D gene is TRBD2 (5 bases). V shed 3 bases and J shed 4 bases, with 10 bases lying between them. Germline lookup yields CDR1 MDHEN and CDR2 SYDVKM. This CDR3 is built from 13 residues. CDR3 in DNA: TGTGCCAGCAGTTTGGGAGACAAATACGAGCAGTACTTC. Protein: CASSLGDKYEQYF.

There are many counts of this clonotype. V is TRBV5-1 and J is TRBJ2-1; a possible D gene is TRBD2 (6 bases). CDR3 size: 14 residues. From germline, CDR1 is SGHRS and CDR2 YFSETQ. V gave up 4 bases and J gave up 15 bases, with 23 bases separating them. CDR3 nucleotides: TGCGCCAGCAGCCCGGGGGATTCTATCGGGAGTCCGTTCTTC. Its translation is CASSPGDSIGSPFF.

As concerns this clonotype: This may stem from a read error, because a much larger clone lies one nucleotide away. The rearrangement links TRBV5-1 to TRBJ2-7, with D perhaps matching TRBD2 (5 bases). Trimming pared 4 bases from V and 7 bases from J, leaving 18 bases between. Germline V gene data show CDR1 as SGHRS and CDR2 as YFSETQ. The CDR3 is made up of 14 amino acids. The CDR3 here is CASSLRGFENEQYF. As DNA, the CDR3 is TGCGCCAGCAGCCTCCGGGGTTTTGAAAATGAGCAGTACTTC.

This clonotype was detected once. For the CDR3, the DNA is TGTGCCAGTAGTCCAGGGGAGGCTAGCGGGTACAATGAGCAGTTCTTC. Translated: CASSPGEASGYNEQFF. The chain combines TRBV19 with TRBJ2-1; 8 positions match TRBD2. The CDR3 is 16 amino acids. Germline V gene lookup returns CDR1 LNHDA and CDR2 SQIVND (reference sequence). V was pared by 5 bases and J by 4 bases, with 10 bases of the junction left unmatched.

This clonotype was seen at least ten times. The chain recombines TRBV7-9 with TRBJ2-3; 10 bases align to TRBD2. After removal of 0 bases from V and 5 bases from J, the junction contained 11 bases not matched to a gene. Germline V lookup: CDR1 SEHNR, CDR2 FQNEAQ (reference sequence). This CDR3 has 18 amino acids. This CDR3 reads CASSLALLTSGKQDTQYF. CDR3 nucleotide sequence: TGTGCCAGCAGCTTAGCCTTACTAACTAGCGGGAAGCAAGATACGCAGTATTTT.

In regard to this clonotype: The CDR3 carries no conserved terminal phenylalanine or tryptophan, so it likely arises from a read error. The V call is TRBV30, the J call TRBJ2-1, with 9 bases that match TRBD2. Looked up from germline, CDR1 is GTSNPN and CDR2 is SVGIG (reference sequence). V gave up 0 bases and J gave up 10 bases; unmatched junction bases: 10. CDR3 length: 15 amino acids. This CDR3 reads CAWSVWTSASREQFL. As DNA, the CDR3 is TGTGCCTGGAGTGTTTGGACTAGCGCATCAAGGGAGCAGTTCTTG.

The rearrangement links TRBV6-1 to TRBJ2-7; D remains ambiguous. Trimming removed 8 bases at V and 0 bases at J, with 11 bases between. The CDR3 covers 13 residues. Germline assignment: CDR1 MNHNS and CDR2 SASEGT. CDR3 region: CASEENYSYEQYF. In DNA form, the CDR3 reads TGTGCCAGCGAGGAGAATTACTCCTACGAGCAGTACTTC.

In this sample, this clonotype turned up a few times. V and J are TRBV5-1 and TRBJ2-5, with D possibly being TRBD1 (6 bases). Germline loops: CDR1 SGHRS, CDR2 YFSETQ. V lost 0 bases and J 4 bases, leaving 13 bases between the germline ends. The CDR3 covers 15 residues. The CDR3 loop reads CASSLVDRNGETQYF. The CDR3 region has the DNA TGCGCCAGCAGCTTGGTGGACAGAAACGGAGAGACCCAGTACTTC.

For the CDR3, the DNA is TGCAGTGCTAGAGAACATAGCGGGAGTATGAATGAGCAGTTCTTC. This translates into CSAREHSGSMNEQFF. The chain links TRBV20-1 to TRBJ2-1, with 9 bases fitting TRBD2. J was trimmed by 7 bases and V by 0 bases; bases with no gene match: 7. The CDR3 length is 15 residues. In germline, CDR1 is DFQATT, CDR2 SNEGSKA (reference sequence).

In its sample, this clonotype was seen many times. J is TRBJ1-5 and V is TRBV2, with 10 positions matching TRBD1. Per the germline V gene, CDR1 is SNHLY and CDR2 is FYNNEI. J gave up 0 bases and V 6 bases, and 2 bases lay outside the gene matches. CDR3 length equals 15 residues. The CDR3 DNA reads as TGTGCCAGCAGCGGACAGGGGGATAGCAATCAGCCCCAGCATTTT. It encodes CASSGQGDSNQPQHF.

This clonotype appeared a few times. CDR3 sequence reads: CASTPSRLAVSSYNEQFF. The CDR3 region has the DNA TGTGCCAGCACCCCTAGTAGACTAGCGGTGAGCTCCTACAATGAGCAGTTCTTC. The chain employs TRBV12-3 or TRBV12-4 and TRBJ2-1, with 9 bases identical to TRBD2. The CDR3 totals 18 residues. V shed 7 bases, J shed 0 bases, and the junction held 13 bases outside the gene matches.

V and J are TRBV4-1 and TRBJ2-7; 8 nucleotides line up with TRBD1. The CDR3 has 16 residues. CDR1 is MGHRA and CDR2 is YSYEKL in the germline V gene. The V and J ends lost 0 bases and 4 bases, in that order; junction bases with no gene match: 8. Here the CDR3 DNA reads TGCGCCAGCAGCCAAGAAAGGCAGGGGGCGTTTTACGAGCAGTACTTC. Encoded protein: CASSQERQGAFYEQYF.